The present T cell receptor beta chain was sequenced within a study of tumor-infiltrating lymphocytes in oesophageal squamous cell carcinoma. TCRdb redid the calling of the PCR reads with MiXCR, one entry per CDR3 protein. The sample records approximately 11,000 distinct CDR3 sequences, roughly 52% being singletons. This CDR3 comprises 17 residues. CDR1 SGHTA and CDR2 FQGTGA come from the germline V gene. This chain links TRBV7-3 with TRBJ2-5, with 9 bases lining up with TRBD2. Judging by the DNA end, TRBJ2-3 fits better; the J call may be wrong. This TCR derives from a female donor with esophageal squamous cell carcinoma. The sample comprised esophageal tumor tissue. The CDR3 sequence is CASSLEASGKPTDTQYF. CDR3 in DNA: TGTGCCAGCAGCCTAGAGGCTAGCGGGAAACCCACAGATACGCAGTATTTT.